This TCR beta chain is from a study of OX40 agonist ivuxolimab in advanced cancers. For the study at large: Patients were 82.7% male with ages roughly 23 to 90, mean about 54. Study-wide results and caveats: The authors also found low normalized T-cell clonal expansion in some nonresponders. Low clonal expansion, among the lowest seen, marked partial responders at 0.1-3.0 mg/kg. In the 0.1 to 3.0 mg/kg range, CD4+ and CD8+ blood T cells had expanded clonally by week 6.

Sequenced by immunoSEQ multiplex PCR; TCRdb stores in-frame clones only, minus some. Counted here are approximately 84,000 clones, 89% occurring once; the ten biggest clones make up roughly 0.17%. Concerning this clone: Its antigen is still unknown.

This receptor was taken from an adult with an advanced solid tumor such as melanoma, head and neck, liver or kidney cancer. The sequencing here drew on CD4+ or CD8+ T cells sorted from blood, taken in a trial of the OX40 agonist ivuxolimab.

CDR3 protein: CSVSGDYPSYNEQFF. Written as DNA, the CDR3 is TGCAGCGTTTCCGGGGACTATCCCTCCTACAATGAGCAGTTCTTC. This chain uses TRBV29-1 with TRBJ2-1; the match to TRBD2 covers 7 bases. With V trimmed by 5 bases and J by 0 bases, 7 bases remained unmatched. This CDR3 is 15 amino acids long. Germline loops: CDR1 SQVTM, CDR2 ANQGSEA.